Listed below are T cell receptor beta chains from one sample, sequenced in a study of T cells after yellow fever vaccination. From the 5' RACE reads, TCRdb called clonotypes with MiXCR, one entry per CDR3 protein. This table holds some 420,000 distinct CDR3 sequences, 18% found once. The input for sequencing was PBMCs, taken before the yellow fever booster vaccination. These receptor sequences come from a man between 18 and 29 years old who received the YFV17D yellow fever vaccine. CDR3s include the opening cysteine and the closing phenylalanine or tryptophan. D genes are given only for firm matches. Size is omitted from some rows. Given values are once, few, many or a class for expanded clones.

clone_size j_call v_call d_call cdr3_aa cdr3_nt
once TRBJ2-5 TRBV6-1 - CASTIEDGETQYF TGTGCCAGCACGATTGAAGATGGAGAGACCCAGTACTTC
- TRBJ2-6 TRBV7-2 TRBD2 CASTPPGLASGANVLTF TGTGCCAGCACCCCCCCCGGACTAGCCTCTGGGGCCAACGTCCTGACTTTC
few TRBJ2-2 TRBV6-2/TRBV6-3 - CASRGSGWTGELFF TGTGCCAGCAGGGGTAGCGGTTGGACCGGGGAGCTGTTTTTT
few TRBJ2-7 TRBV6-6 - CASSYRVLDEQYF TGTGCCAGCAGTTACAGGGTCCTGGACGAGCAGTACTTC
- TRBJ1-5 TRBV5-1 TRBD1 CASSPGGGRGNQPQHF TGCGCCAGCAGCCCGGGAGGGGGCCGGGGCAATCAGCCCCAGCATTTT
- TRBJ1-5 TRBV14 - CASSQSYSNQPQHF TGTGCCAGCAGCCAAAGTTATAGCAATCAGCCCCAGCATTTT
- TRBJ1-6 TRBV5-1 - CASSLVTAAIMETPLHF TGCGCCAGCAGCTTGGTGACAGCTGCTATTATGGAAACACCCCTCCACTTT
few TRBJ1-2 TRBV7-3 - CASSLEGLRYTF TGTGCCAGCAGCTTAGAGGGGCTGCGCTACACCTTC
many TRBJ1-2 TRBV11-1 TRBD1 CASSFDRDYGYTF TGTGCCAGCAGCTTCGACAGGGACTATGGCTACACCTTC
- TRBJ2-5 TRBV18 - CASSQIQETQYF TGTGCCAGCTCACAAATTCAAGAGACCCAGTACTTC
- TRBJ1-1 TRBV29-1 - CSVGGQAISEAFF TGCAGCGTTGGTGGGCAGGCCATAAGTGAAGCTTTCTTT
few TRBJ2-4 TRBV27 - CASSSGRTLKNIQYF TGTGCCAGCAGTTCGGGACGGACTCTCAAAAACATTCAGTACTTC
few TRBJ2-7 TRBV7-2 - CASSPGTFYEQYF TGTGCCAGCAGCCCCGGGACTTTCTACGAGCAGTACTTC
few TRBJ1-3 TRBV11-2 - CASSLDIRSGNTIYF TGTGCCAGCAGCTTAGATATTAGGTCTGGAAACACCATATATTTT
- TRBJ2-3 TRBV10-2 - CASSEWAGVQDTQYF TGCGCCAGCAGTGAGTGGGCCGGGGTCCAAGATACGCAGTATTTT
few TRBJ1-3 TRBV7-2 TRBD1 CASSSQGTAGNTIYF TGTGCCAGCAGCTCGCAAGGGACAGCTGGAAACACCATATATTTT
- TRBJ2-1 TRBV5-1 TRBD2 CASSLRGGWYNEQFF TGCGCCAGCAGCTTGCGGGGGGGATGGTACAATGAGCAGTTCTTC
few TRBJ1-2 TRBV4-3 - CASSQALPNYGYTF TGCGCCAGCAGCCAAGCTTTACCTAACTATGGCTACACCTTC
- TRBJ2-3 TRBV3-1 TRBD2 CASSQEGTSGGRDTQYF TGTGCCAGCAGCCAAGAAGGGACTAGCGGGGGGCGAGATACGCAGTATTTT
- TRBJ2-5 TRBV20-1 TRBD2 CSARGWLAEETQYF TGCAGTGCTAGAGGATGGCTAGCGGAAGAGACCCAGTACTTC
- TRBJ1-2 TRBV20-1 TRBD1 CSRDRGLFYGYTF TGCAGTAGGGACAGGGGGCTTTTCTATGGCTACACCTTC
few TRBJ2-6 TRBV4-1 - CASSQDRRGLVVAGANVLTF TGCGCCAGCAGCCAAGATCGTAGAGGACTTGTCGTTGCTGGGGCCAACGTCCTGACTTTC
few TRBJ2-7 TRBV9 - CASSVRASPAEQYF TGTGCCAGCAGCGTGAGGGCCTCCCCCGCCGAGCAGTACTTC
- TRBJ2-2 TRBV12-3/TRBV12-4 TRBD2 CASSTGGATGELFF TGTGCCAGCAGCACCGGGGGGGCCACCGGGGAGCTGTTTTTT
- TRBJ2-7 TRBV15 TRBD1 CATSTRDSSYEQYF TGTGCCACCAGCACCCGGGACAGCTCCTACGAGCAGTACTTC
- TRBJ1-2 TRBV10-2 TRBD1 CASSFNRGLGGYTF TGCGCCAGCAGTTTTAACAGGGGTTTGGGAGGCTACACCTTC
- TRBJ1-5 TRBV7-9 TRBD1 CASSSGTAGSNQPQHF TGTGCCAGCAGCTCCGGGACAGCGGGTAGCAATCAGCCCCAGCATTTT
few TRBJ2-7 TRBV7-2 - CASSLGSGDEQYF TGTGCCAGCAGCTTAGGTTCCGGGGACGAGCAGTACTTC
few TRBJ2-7 TRBV5-1 - CASSLGGRTLYEQYF TGCGCCAGCAGCTTGGGGGGCAGAACCCTCTACGAGCAGTACTTC
few TRBJ1-1 TRBV29-1 TRBD1 CSAWGQGGTEAFF TGCAGCGCCTGGGGACAGGGTGGAACTGAAGCTTTCTTT
few TRBJ1-5 TRBV12-3/TRBV12-4 TRBD1 CASTKQGTQPQHF TGTGCCAGCACGAAACAGGGGACTCAGCCCCAGCATTTT
few TRBJ1-4 TRBV12-3/TRBV12-4 TRBD1 CASSPGTGGNEKLFF TGTGCCAGCAGTCCGGGGACAGGGGGGAATGAAAAACTGTTTTTT
few TRBJ2-2 TRBV15 TRBD1 CATSASTGYTGELFF TGTGCCACCAGCGCTTCGACAGGGTACACCGGGGAGCTGTTTTTT
- TRBJ1-1 TRBV10-3 TRBD1 CAIRTGGSTEAFF TGTGCCATCAGGACAGGGGGGAGCACTGAAGCTTTCTTT
few TRBJ2-1 TRBV2 TRBD1 CASTLDRENEQFF TGTGCCAGCACTCTGGACAGGGAAAATGAGCAGTTCTTC
few TRBJ1-5 TRBV6-1 TRBD1 CASSDRGTGYGNQPQHF TGTGCCAGCAGCGACAGGGGGACAGGGTATGGCAATCAGCCCCAGCATTTT
few TRBJ2-3 TRBV5-5 - CASRQSVGQGETGDTQYF TGTGCCAGCAGACAATCAGTGGGGCAGGGAGAGACAGGCGATACGCAGTATTTT
- TRBJ2-5 TRBV9 TRBD1 CASSVAGTGLETQYF TGTGCCAGCAGCGTAGCGGGGACAGGGTTAGAGACCCAGTACTTC
- TRBJ2-1 TRBV24-1 - CATSDPVGGGDHNEQFF TGTGCCACCAGTGACCCGGTAGGGGGGGGCGACCACAATGAGCAGTTCTTC
few TRBJ1-1 TRBV20-1 - CSARSYGGNTEAFF TGCAGTGCTAGGTCCTACGGGGGGAACACTGAAGCTTTCTTT
few TRBJ2-5 TRBV5-1 TRBD1 CASSLGGQVTVETQYF TGCGCCAGCAGCTTGGGGGGACAGGTTACCGTTGAGACCCAGTACTTC
- TRBJ2-5 TRBV20-1 TRBD1 CSVPTGNPLGTQYF TGCAGTGTCCCGACAGGGAACCCTCTCGGGACCCAGTACTTC
few TRBJ1-2 TRBV9 - CASSVDGYGYTF TGTGCCAGCAGCGTAGACGGGTATGGCTACACCTTC
- TRBJ2-1 TRBV24-1 - CATSDRRSDNEQFF TGTGCCACCAGTGATAGGCGGTCCGACAATGAGCAGTTCTTC
- TRBJ2-5 TRBV18 - CASSPTDRAETQYF TGTGCCAGCTCGCCTACGGACCGTGCAGAGACCCAGTACTTC
- TRBJ1-6 TRBV7-2 - CASRTTGSAPSPLHF TGTGCCAGCAGGACTACAGGGTCTGCGCCTTCACCCCTCCACTTT
- TRBJ2-1 TRBV6-2/TRBV6-3 TRBD2 CASRSDALATHIYNEQFF TGTGCCAGCCGAAGTGATGCACTAGCGACACACATCTACAATGAGCAGTTCTTC
few TRBJ2-3 TRBV5-1 - CASSLASEADTQYF TGCGCCAGCAGCTTGGCCTCGGAGGCAGATACGCAGTATTTT
- TRBJ1-6 TRBV3-1 TRBD1 CASSHGQGRNSPLHF TGTGCCAGCAGCCATGGACAGGGAAGGAATTCACCCCTCCACTTT
- TRBJ2-1 TRBV6-2/TRBV6-3 - CASSYRGRDEQFF TGTGCCAGCAGTTACCGTGGCAGGGATGAGCAGTTCTTC
- TRBJ1-1 TRBV20-1 - CSANRVNTEAFF TGCAGTGCTAACAGGGTAAACACTGAAGCTTTCTTT
- TRBJ1-6 TRBV7-9 TRBD1 CASSFHDRENSPLHF TGTGCCAGCAGCTTCCATGACAGGGAGAATTCACCCCTCCACTTT
- TRBJ2-2 TRBV14 TRBD1 CASSRPGQSIGELFF TGTGCCAGCAGCCGCCCGGGACAGAGTATCGGGGAGCTGTTTTTT